These T cell receptor beta chains were read from a single sample in a study of OX40 agonist ivuxolimab in advanced cancers. Data came from immunoSEQ multiplex PCR; TCRdb stores just in-frame clones and leaves some out. The repertoire has 90,000 to 120,000 clones, about nine tenths of them found once; the top ten carry around 0.31%. The source was CD4+ or CD8+ T cells sorted from blood, collected in a trial of the OX40 agonist ivuxolimab. The receptor source for this set is an adult with an advanced solid tumor such as melanoma, head and neck, liver or kidney cancer. CDR3s include the opening cysteine and the closing phenylalanine or tryptophan. A D gene is named only where the DNA matches it firmly. Clone size appears in some rows only: once, few, many, or a class for an expanded clone.

j_call d_call v_call clone_size cdr3_aa cdr3_nt
TRBJ2-7 . TRBV7-3 . CASSLRPGDYEQYF TGTGCCAGCAGCTTACGCCCAGGGGATTACGAGCAGTACTTC
TRBJ2-5 . TRBV5-1 . CASSTGPVQETQYF TGCGCCAGCAGCACCGGACCCGTCCAAGAGACCCAGTACTTC
TRBJ2-1 . TRBV27 . CASSSPPGHKSYNEQFF TGTGCCAGCAGTTCCCCCCCAGGCCATAAGTCCTACAATGAGCAGTTCTTC
TRBJ2-3 TRBD2 TRBV4-2 . CASSQDPQGLATQYF TGTGCCAGCAGCCAAGATCCGCAGGGACTAGCGACGCAGTATTTT
TRBJ2-2 . TRBV11-2 . CASSGIRSTGELFF TGTGCCAGCAGCGGGATAAGGAGCACCGGGGAGCTGTTTTTT
TRBJ1-1 TRBD1 TRBV18 few CASSPNRGNTEAFF TGTGCCAGCTCCCCTAACAGGGGGAACACTGAAGCTTTCTTT
TRBJ2-2 TRBD2 TRBV5-4 . CASSLASGNTGELFF TGTGCCAGCAGCTTGGCTAGCGGAAACACCGGGGAGCTGTTTTTT
TRBJ2-7 . TRBV18 . CASSPLGNEQYF TGTGCCAGCTCACCTTTGGGTAACGAGCAGTACTTC
TRBJ1-5 TRBD1 TRBV2 once CASQLTGGNQPQHF TGTGCCAGCCAACTTACAGGGGGCAATCAGCCCCAGCATTTT
TRBJ1-6 TRBD1 TRBV6-1 . CASSETSTGYGSPLHF TGTGCCAGCAGTGAAACGTCGACAGGGTACGGCTCACCCCTCCACTTT
TRBJ2-1 TRBD2 TRBV7-9 . CASSLKGGLAANNEQFF TGTGCCAGCAGCTTAAAAGGGGGACTAGCGGCAAACAATGAGCAGTTCTTC
TRBJ2-7 . TRBV19 . CASSITTLYEQYF TGTGCCAGTAGTATCACTACCCTATACGAGCAGTACTTC
TRBJ2-7 TRBD2 TRBV30 . CAWRSSGTYEQYF TGTGCCTGGAGGTCTAGCGGGACCTACGAGCAGTACTTC
TRBJ1-2 . TRBV21-1 few CASSMRAQGRYGYTF TGTGCCAGCAGCATGCGAGCACAGGGGCGCTATGGCTACACCTTC
TRBJ2-2 TRBD2 TRBV11-2 . CASSVLAAYTGELFF TGTGCCAGCAGCGTACTAGCGGCTTACACCGGGGAGCTGTTTTTT
TRBJ2-6 TRBD1 TRBV28 . CASSGTAHEANVLTF TGTGCCAGCAGTGGGACAGCTCACGAGGCCAACGTCCTGACTTTC
TRBJ2-7 . TRBV5-1 . CASSLSTHREGYSYEQYF TGCGCCAGCAGCTTGAGTACCCACAGGGAGGGCTACTCCTACGAGCAGTACTTC
TRBJ2-3 . TRBV7-2 . CASSLLPVLTGGTDTQYF TGTGCCAGCAGCTTACTCCCTGTTCTGACGGGGGGCACAGATACGCAGTATTTT
TRBJ2-5 TRBD2 TRBV7-7 . CASASGRHSQETQYF TGTGCCAGCGCTAGCGGGAGGCATTCACAAGAGACCCAGTACTTC
TRBJ2-7 TRBD2 TRBV11-3 . CASSAGDASLEQYF TGTGCCAGCAGTGCGGGAGACGCGTCCCTCGAGCAGTACTTC
TRBJ1-2 . TRBV19 . CASSIEPQRDGYTF TGTGCCAGTAGTATAGAACCCCAGAGGGATGGCTACACCTTC
TRBJ2-3 TRBD1 TRBV5-5 . CASSADRAFTDTQYF TGTGCCAGCAGCGCAGACAGGGCTTTCACAGATACGCAGTATTTT
TRBJ1-3 . TRBV9 . CASSVGGDGASGNTIYF TGTGCCAGCAGCGTAGGAGGGGACGGAGCCTCTGGAAACACCATATATTTT
TRBJ1-2 . TRBV28 . CASSFSGGVGWGYTF TGTGCCAGCAGTTTCTCCGGGGGCGTCGGATGGGGCTACACCTTC
TRBJ2-1 TRBD2 TRBV5-1 . CASTSSGTGGYNEQFF TGCGCCAGCACCTCCTCCGGGACGGGGGGATACAATGAGCAGTTCTTC
TRBJ1-2 . TRBV28 once CASGHPRDGYTF TGTGCCAGCGGACATCCCAGGGATGGCTACACCTTC
TRBJ1-2 TRBD1 TRBV18 . CASSPIPGQGNYGYTF TGTGCCAGCTCACCGATTCCGGGACAGGGTAACTATGGCTACACCTTC
TRBJ2-5 TRBD1 TRBV18 few CASSSRGQETQYF TGTGCCAGCTCATCCAGGGGGCAAGAGACCCAGTACTTC
TRBJ2-7 TRBD1 TRBV5-4 . CASSTDRGLYEQYF TGTGCCAGCAGCACGGACAGGGGGCTATACGAGCAGTACTTC
TRBJ2-3 TRBD2 TRBV28 once CASSTPGGIGTSGDTDTQYF TGTGCCAGCAGCACGCCGGGTGGGATAGGGACTAGCGGGGACACAGATACGCAGTATTTT
TRBJ2-5 . TRBV2 few CASSEYLAEETQYF TGTGCCAGCAGTGAATATTTAGCAGAAGAGACCCAGTACTTC
TRBJ2-1 TRBD2 TRBV11-1 once CASSFIAGGYEQFF TGTGCCAGCAGCTTCATAGCGGGAGGCTATGAGCAGTTCTTC
TRBJ2-4 . TRBV1 . CTSSPGQRIAKNIQYF TGCACCAGCAGCCCCGGACAAAGAATAGCCAAAAACATTCAGTACTTC
TRBJ2-7 . TRBV2 . CASSVGPYEQYF TGTGCCAGCAGTGTGGGCCCCTACGAGCAGTACTTC
TRBJ2-7 TRBD1 TRBV18 . CASSPGTGKSYEQYF TGTGCCAGCTCACCAGGGACAGGGAAGTCCTACGAGCAGTACTTC
TRBJ2-7 . TRBV10-3 . CAISEDNYEQYF TGTGCCATCAGTGAAGACAACTACGAGCAGTACTTC
TRBJ1-2 . TRBV4-1 . CASSQTFSVARGYTF TGCGCCAGCAGCCAAACCTTCAGCGTAGCCCGTGGCTACACCTTC
TRBJ1-2 . TRBV5-1 . CASSPQGRGYTF TGCGCCAGCAGCCCACAGGGTCGCGGCTACACCTTC
TRBJ2-5 . TRBV5-6 . CASSIQETQYF TGTGCCAGCAGCATCCAAGAGACCCAGTACTTC
TRBJ2-7 TRBD2 TRBV2 . CASNGLAGVSSYEQYF TGTGCCAGCAATGGACTAGCGGGAGTTTCCTCCTACGAGCAGTACTTC
TRBJ2-2 TRBD1 TRBV2 . CASNRQGVTGELFF TGTGCCAGCAATAGACAGGGTGTCACCGGGGAGCTGTTTTTT
TRBJ1-1 . TRBV2 once CASSSRHLGDTEAFF TGTGCCAGCAGCTCGCGACACCTTGGGGACACTGAAGCTTTCTTT
TRBJ1-5 . TRBV7-9 . CASSLEGGQPQHF TGTGCCAGCAGCTTAGAGGGTGGGCAGCCCCAGCATTTT
TRBJ2-3 TRBD2 TRBV5-1 . CASSLAGSPDTQYF TGCGCCAGCAGTCTAGCGGGCTCCCCAGATACGCAGTATTTT
TRBJ2-1 TRBD2 TRBV27 once CASNSEAGGVGEQFF TGTGCCAGCAATTCGGAAGCGGGAGGGGTCGGTGAGCAGTTCTTC
TRBJ2-7 TRBD2 TRBV7-2 . CASSGRKRELYEQYF TGTGCCAGCAGCGGACGCAAGCGGGAGCTATACGAGCAGTACTTC
TRBJ2-2 TRBD2 TRBV5-1 . CASSPSWGGTGELFF TGCGCCAGCAGCCCCAGTTGGGGAGGGACCGGGGAGCTGTTTTTT
TRBJ1-2 . TRBV6-1 . CASSELRENYGYTF TGTGCCAGCAGTGAACTTCGGGAGAACTATGGCTACACCTTC
TRBJ1-4 . TRBV19 . CASSIDLTARPFF TGTGCCAGTAGTATAGATCTAACAGCCCGTCCGTTTTTT
TRBJ2-3 TRBD2 TRBV9 . CASSFSSGRGADTQYF TGTGCCAGCAGCTTTAGTAGCGGGAGGGGTGCAGATACGCAGTATTTT
TRBJ2-2 . TRBV7-3 . CASSLTGSGELFF TGTGCCAGCAGCTTAACAGGGTCCGGGGAGCTGTTTTTT
TRBJ2-5 . TRBV6-1 . CASSEQTQETQYF TGTGCCAGCAGTGAACAGACCCAAGAGACCCAGTACTTC
TRBJ1-4 TRBD1 TRBV6-6 . CASSLYPGTGNEKLFF TGTGCCAGCAGTCTATACCCCGGGACAGGGAATGAAAAACTGTTTTTT
TRBJ1-2 . TRBV19 few CASSDQNYGYTF TGTGCCAGTTCGGACCAAAACTATGGCTACACCTTC
TRBJ2-2 . TRBV10-2 . CASSDWGRAVITGELFF TGCGCCAGCAGTGATTGGGGCAGGGCTGTGATCACCGGGGAGCTGTTTTTT
TRBJ2-7 . TRBV27 once CASSLRGAYEQYF TGTGCCAGCAGTTTAAGGGGGGCCTACGAGCAGTACTTC
TRBJ2-5 . TRBV4-1 . CASSAYLAGETQYF TGCGCCAGCAGCGCCTATCTAGCAGGGGAGACCCAGTACTTC
TRBJ2-2 TRBD1 TRBV10-2 . CASRGQGTTGELFF TGCGCCAGCAGGGGACAGGGGACCACCGGGGAGCTGTTTTTT
TRBJ1-5 . TRBV2 . CASRPVYSNQPQHF TGTGCCAGCCGGCCAGTTTATAGCAATCAGCCCCAGCATTTT
TRBJ1-6 TRBD1 TRBV6-6 . CASSYPPGTGSSPLHF TGTGCCAGCAGTTACCCCCCCGGGACAGGGTCCTCACCCCTCCACTTT